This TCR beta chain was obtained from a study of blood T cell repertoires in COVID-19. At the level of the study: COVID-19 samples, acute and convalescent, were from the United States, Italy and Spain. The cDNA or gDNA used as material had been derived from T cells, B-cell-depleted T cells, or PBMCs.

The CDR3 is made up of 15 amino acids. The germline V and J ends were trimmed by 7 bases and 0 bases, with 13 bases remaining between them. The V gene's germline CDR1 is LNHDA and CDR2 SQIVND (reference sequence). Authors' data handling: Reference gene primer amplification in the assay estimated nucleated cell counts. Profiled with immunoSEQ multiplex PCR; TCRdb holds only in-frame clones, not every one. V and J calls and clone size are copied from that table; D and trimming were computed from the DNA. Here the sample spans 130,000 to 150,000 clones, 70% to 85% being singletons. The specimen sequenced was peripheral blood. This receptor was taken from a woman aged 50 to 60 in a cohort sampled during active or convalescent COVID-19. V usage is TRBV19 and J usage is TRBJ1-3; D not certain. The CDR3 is CASTTSRSSGNTIYF. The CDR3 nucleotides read TGTGCCAGTACCACTTCGAGGAGCTCTGGAAACACCATATATTTT.